This T cell receptor (beta chain) came from a study of blood T cell repertoires in COVID-19. Assay: immunoSEQ multiplex PCR; the TCRdb copy retains only in-frame clones and omits some. The table lists tens of thousands of clones, about 91% of them singletons. Trimming left V 0 bases short and J 3 bases short, with 13 bases between. The germline gives CDR1 SGHRS, CDR2 YFSETQ. The CDR3 loop spans 16 amino acids. Specimen: peripheral blood. This clonotype was sampled from a woman aged 65 to 85 with active COVID-19. The chain links TRBV5-1 to TRBJ1-3; D is possibly TRBD1 (5 bases). CDR3 DNA: TGCGCCAGCAGCTTGGAAGCCAGGGTAGTTGGAAACACCATATATTTT. As protein: CASSLEARVVGNTIYF.